This T cell receptor beta chain was recovered during a study of shared clonotypes between healthy human individuals (TCRdb year 2020). Looking at the study overall: A couple of women and three men aged 18 to 49 years were included in the cohort. Per donor, leukapheresis produced somewhere between about 0.85 and 9.5 billion PBMCs. Blood TCR repertoires of roughly five healthy adults were deeply sequenced to estimate repertoire size and the extent of clonotype sharing between individuals. For each donor, CD4 naive and CD4 memory were each given three plates, CD8 naive was given two plates, and CD8 memory was given one plate. Different laboratories and diverse techniques were used to prepare libraries and sequence TCR repertoires, to increase sequencing depth and limit assay-specific biases.

Turning to this clone: This clone's antigen is unknown. Base qualities are not at hand, and no much larger clone is one base apart.

What the study reported, not specific to this receptor: Rarefaction of sorted-subset datasets indicated incomplete sequencing despite the large sequencing depth. The genetic and exposure-history diversity represented was limited by the small number of donors. Sharing across a few donors was observed for about 5% of naive CD4, 3% to 4% of naive CD8, 2% to 2.5% of memory CD4, and about 0.38% of memory CD8 clonotypes. Clonotypes shared by all four sorted-subset donors showed higher generation probabilities than non-shared clonotypes. Based on pairwise subsampling, the degree of clonotype sharing among donors was expected to be affected by sequencing depth. Sampling was limited to blood, and TCR repertoires in tissue likely differ from TCR repertoires in blood. Larger estimated clonotype richness was generally found for naive subsets than for memory subsets.

For the CD8 naive samples, CD45RO-negative cells were positively selected for CCR7, yielding a CD45RA+CCR7+ population from which TemRA cells were excluded. Healthy HIV-negative adults with no recently reported acute infections or vaccinations were included as donors. Every donor was a Caucasian adult living in Nashville, Tennessee, USA. Blood was obtained by leukapheresis, after which PBMCs were separated by Ficoll-Histopaque density gradient centrifugation and cryopreserved in liquid nitrogen vapor phase. Analytical flow cytometry was used to check the purity and quantity of each magnetically sorted T cell population. From each sorted fraction, genomic DNA was isolated and quantified by UV absorbance on a Nanodrop 2000c. Deletion took 5 bases off V and 2 bases off J, with a span of 13 bases between the germline ends. From cysteine to phenylalanine, the CDR3 is 15 amino acids long. Only the CDR3 portion is preserved as DNA: 45 bases, with reading frame beginning at the first base. The germline V gene encodes CDR1 SEHNR and CDR2 FQNEAQ (reference sequence).

TCR CDR3 regions were amplified from genomic DNA by multiplex PCR using the deep immunoSEQ assay. For each cell subset, the extracted genomic DNA was distributed evenly across all wells of several immunoSEQ 96-well plates, and each plate served as one replicate. For sorted subsets, approximately 200 ng of genomic DNA, equivalent to 25,000 to 35,000 T cell genomes, went into each replicate PCR. Purified libraries were measured with a Qubit 3.0 fluorometer, size-checked on a Bioanalyzer 2100, and measured again with the KAPA Library Quantification kit. Each immunoSEQ 96-well plate was sequenced on its own single-read 150-cycle Illumina NextSeq 550 flow cell. In the paper's pipeline: The immunoSEQ output contained only junctional sequences without quality scores, so filtering could not match that applied to full-length reads. To assign V/J genes and CDR3, sequences were annotated using PyIR, a Python wrapper for IgBLAST v1.9, with IMGT germline references. Reads were removed for weak V/J assignments (E-value above 1e-6), missing CDR3, stop codons, out-of-frame junctions, or ambiguous translated residues. V3J clonotypes were defined by identical inferred V gene, J gene, and CDR3 amino acid sequence. To compute the percentage overlap between repertoires, the number of shared unique clonotypes was divided by the size of the smaller repertoire. RTK rarefaction, the Chao1 estimator, and Recon v2.1 estimates of unobserved clonotypes were used to assess repertoire richness. OLGA was used to compute generation probabilities for all TCRbeta clonotypes that the gDNA method yielded from four donors. As stored in TCRdb, this immuneACCESS dataset retains in-frame rearrangements with V and J assigned. A fraction of the clones does not appear; measured against another copy, unresolved V genes explain less than half of the discrepancy, and the remainder lacks a known reason. For V, J and clone size, that table is used; D and trimming come from the DNA. In all, the sample holds roughly 2 million clones, and about 95% of those were seen once. The top ten clones comprise 0.85% to 1.2% of the sample.

This sequence uses TRBV7-9 and TRBJ2-1; a weak D assignment points to TRBD1 (5 bases agree). Sequencing was performed on naive CD8+ T cells sorted from blood. The sample's cell subset or site label is to be understood as: CD45RA+CCR7+. The sequence derives from a young man in good health. For the CDR3, the sequence is CASSPQAPPYNEQFF. DNA sequence: TGTGCCAGCAGCCCACAGGCCCCACCCTACAATGAGCAGTTCTTC.